The T cell receptor beta chain described here comes from a study of T cells after yellow fever vaccination (dated by TCRdb to between 2019 and 2020). Describing the broader study: Libraries from fractions with low cell numbers were prepared with the SMART-Seq v4 Ultra Low Input RNA kit. To track T-cell clones before and after primary and booster YFV17D yellow fever vaccination, bulk TCR alpha and beta repertoires were sequenced longitudinally. Blood was collected at multiple timepoints before and after primary and secondary immunization, and bulk PBMC replicates and cell subsets were isolated. Two healthy male donors, one aged 18 to 29 and one aged 30 to 40 years, made up the cohort.

The treatment or condition label for this specimen denotes: live attenuated yellow fever vaccine strain. At each blood-draw timepoint, two biological replicates of bulk PBMCs were collected. PBMCs were isolated from peripheral blood using a standard Ficoll-Paque protocol. TriZol was used to extract RNA from bulk PBMCs, from CD4 and CD8 fractions, and from dextramer-positive and dextramer-negative fractions. TCR cDNA was synthesized by 5'RACE template switching, through which a universal primer site and unique molecular identifiers were introduced. cDNA synthesis was primed from both the TCR alpha and TCR beta constant segments. Library amplification used two PCR steps, and the second PCR step added sample barcodes and sequencing adapters. Sequencing of the libraries was done on either Illumina HiSeq 2500 (2x100 bp) or NovaSeq (2x150 bp). The source study handled its data this way. Demultiplexing of reads and collapsing into UMI consensus sequences were performed with MIGEC, and V(D)J alignment was carried out with MiXCR. Vaccine-responding clonotypes were identified with edgeR using replicate PBMC samples, with FDR below 0.01 and a log2 fold change above 5 up to day 15 being required. Bulk clonotypes were assigned CD4 or CD8 identity according to which sequenced CD4 or CD8 repertoire held them at higher abundance. Using fastp at Q25 and MiXCR, TCRdb reprocessed the public reads and kept productive beta chains. Rows are unified per CDR3 protein, each entry keeping the most common DNA and genes. Here the V and J calls rest on TCRdb's processing, not on the authors' analysis. The sample table holds just under 600,000 distinct CDR3 sequences, of which 13% were seen once. About 14% of the sample lies in the top ten.

In the case of this clonotype: It has no known antigen specificity. It has no much larger one-base neighbor in the sample; base qualities were not kept.

V is pared back by 8 bases and J by 5 bases, with 16 bases lying between the germline termini. Looking up the germline V gene yields CDR1 MNHEY and CDR2 SVGEGT. Its CDR3 holds 14 amino acids, cysteine through phenylalanine. Solely the CDR3 DNA is kept, with 42 bases framed from the first base. Beyond this particular receptor, the publication reports: Because the study included only two donors, the extent to which the findings can be generalized is limited. Most clones expanded after primary vaccination (around 96% of CD4 and roughly 90% of CD8) were re-detected after the booster, suggesting that broad memory maintenance occurred. A small fraction of clonotypes appeared in both the CD4 and CD8 compartments, likely as a result of convergent recombination. Computational filtering was required because FACS-sorted repertoires could contain abundant contaminating clonotypes from the bulk population. The secondary T-cell response was weaker than the primary response but faster, peaking on day 5 instead of day 15.

The sequencing used PBMCs, collected on the day of the yellow fever booster vaccination. The chain was built from TRBV6-2 or TRBV6-3 and TRBJ2-4, with no D gene named confidently. This sequence was found in a man aged 30 to 45 who received the YFV17D yellow fever vaccine. CDR3 region: CASRMDHRENIQYF. The DNA reads as follows: TGTGCCAGCCGCATGGACCATAGAGAAAACATTCAGTACTTC.